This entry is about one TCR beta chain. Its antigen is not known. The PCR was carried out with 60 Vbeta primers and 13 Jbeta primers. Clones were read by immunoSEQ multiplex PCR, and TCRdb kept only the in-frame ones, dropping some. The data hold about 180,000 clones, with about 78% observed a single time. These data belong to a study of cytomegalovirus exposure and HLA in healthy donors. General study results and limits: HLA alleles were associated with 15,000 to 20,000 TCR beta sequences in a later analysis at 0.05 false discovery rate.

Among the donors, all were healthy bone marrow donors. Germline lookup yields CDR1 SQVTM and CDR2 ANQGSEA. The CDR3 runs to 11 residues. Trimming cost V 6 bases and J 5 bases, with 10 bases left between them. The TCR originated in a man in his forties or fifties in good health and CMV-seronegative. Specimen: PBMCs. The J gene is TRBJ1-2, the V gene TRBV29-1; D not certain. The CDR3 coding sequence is TGCAGCGTCGTGGGCAGTTATGGCTACACCTTC. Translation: CSVVGSYGYTF.